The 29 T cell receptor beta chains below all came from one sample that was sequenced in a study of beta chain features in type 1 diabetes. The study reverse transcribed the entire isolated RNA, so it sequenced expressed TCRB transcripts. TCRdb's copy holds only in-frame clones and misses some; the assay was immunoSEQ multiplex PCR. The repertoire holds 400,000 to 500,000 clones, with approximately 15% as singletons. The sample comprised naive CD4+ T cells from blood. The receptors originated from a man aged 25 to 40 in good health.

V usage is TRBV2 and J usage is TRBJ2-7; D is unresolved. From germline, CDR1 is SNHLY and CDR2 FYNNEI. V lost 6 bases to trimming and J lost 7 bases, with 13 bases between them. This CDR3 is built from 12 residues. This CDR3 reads CASSLLSWEQYV. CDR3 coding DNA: TGTGCCAGCAGCCTTTTATCTTGGGAGCAGTACGTC.

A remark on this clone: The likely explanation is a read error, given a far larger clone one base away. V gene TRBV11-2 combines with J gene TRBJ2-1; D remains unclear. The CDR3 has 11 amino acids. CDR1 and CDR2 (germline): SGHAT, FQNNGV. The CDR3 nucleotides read TGTGCCAGCAGCTCCTCCAATGAGCAGTTCTTC. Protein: CASSSSNEQFF.

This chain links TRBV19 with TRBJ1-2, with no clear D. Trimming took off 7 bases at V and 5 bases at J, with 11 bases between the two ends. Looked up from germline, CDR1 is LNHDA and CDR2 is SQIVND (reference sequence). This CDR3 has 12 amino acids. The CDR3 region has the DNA TGTGCCAGTACGTCCGACACTTATGGCTACACCTTC. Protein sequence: CASTSDTYGYTF.

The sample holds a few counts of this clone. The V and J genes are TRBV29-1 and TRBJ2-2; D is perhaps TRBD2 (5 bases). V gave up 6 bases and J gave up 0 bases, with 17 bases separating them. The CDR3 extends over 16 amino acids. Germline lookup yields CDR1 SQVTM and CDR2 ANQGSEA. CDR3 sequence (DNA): TGCAGCGTCGTCCCCGGGGAAACCACGAACACCGGGGAGCTGTTTTTT. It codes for CSVVPGETTNTGELFF.

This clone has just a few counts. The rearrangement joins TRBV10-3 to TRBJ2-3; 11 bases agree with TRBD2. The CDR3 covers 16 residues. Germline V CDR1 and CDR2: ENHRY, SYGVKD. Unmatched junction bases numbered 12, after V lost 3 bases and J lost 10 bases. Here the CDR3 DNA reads TGTGCCATCAGTGACGGACTAGCGGGCTCCGGCGGCCCGCAGTATTTT. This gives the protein CAISDGLAGSGGPQYF.

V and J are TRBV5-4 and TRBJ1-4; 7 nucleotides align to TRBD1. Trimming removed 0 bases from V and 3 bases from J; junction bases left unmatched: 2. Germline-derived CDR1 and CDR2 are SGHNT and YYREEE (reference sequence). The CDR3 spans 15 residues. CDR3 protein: CASSLGDRPNEKLFF. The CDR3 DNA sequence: TGTGCCAGCAGCTTGGGGGACAGACCTAATGAAAAACTGTTTTTT.

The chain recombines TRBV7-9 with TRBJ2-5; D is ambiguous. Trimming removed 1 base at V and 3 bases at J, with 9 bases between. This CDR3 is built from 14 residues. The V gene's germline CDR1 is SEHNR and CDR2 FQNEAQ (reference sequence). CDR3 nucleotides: TGTGCCAGCAGCTTAGGGGCAACTAAAGAGACCCAGTACTTC. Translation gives CASSLGATKETQYF.

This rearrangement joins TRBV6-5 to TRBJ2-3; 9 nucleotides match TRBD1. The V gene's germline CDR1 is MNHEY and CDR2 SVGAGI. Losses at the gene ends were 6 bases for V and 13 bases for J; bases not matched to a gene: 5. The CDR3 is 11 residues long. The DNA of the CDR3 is TGTGCCAGCAGCCGGGACAGGGATGAGTATTTT. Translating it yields CASSRDRDEYF.

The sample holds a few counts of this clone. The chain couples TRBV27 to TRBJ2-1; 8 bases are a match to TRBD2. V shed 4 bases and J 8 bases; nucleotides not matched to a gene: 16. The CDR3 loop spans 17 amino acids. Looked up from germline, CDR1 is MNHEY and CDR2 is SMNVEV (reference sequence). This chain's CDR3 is CASSSIPRLAGRDEQFF. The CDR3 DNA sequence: TGTGCCAGCAGTTCCATCCCGAGGCTAGCGGGCCGGGATGAGCAGTTCTTC.

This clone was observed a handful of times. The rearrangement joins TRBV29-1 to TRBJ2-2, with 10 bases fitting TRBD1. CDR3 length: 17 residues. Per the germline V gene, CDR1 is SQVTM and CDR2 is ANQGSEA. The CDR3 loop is CKPPGTGADKNTGELFF. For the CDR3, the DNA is TGCAAACCCCCCGGGACAGGGGCAGATAAGAACACCGGGGAGCTGTTTTTT.

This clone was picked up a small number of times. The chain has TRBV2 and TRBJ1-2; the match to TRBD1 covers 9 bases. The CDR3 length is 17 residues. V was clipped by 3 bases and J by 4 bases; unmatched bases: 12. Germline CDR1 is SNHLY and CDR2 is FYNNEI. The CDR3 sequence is CASSDHRGRGRLYGYTF. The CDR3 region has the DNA TGTGCCAGCAGTGACCACAGGGGGCGCGGAAGACTCTATGGCTACACCTTC.

The chain's CDR3 is CASSQGQGTAQHF. The CDR3 region has the DNA TGTGCCAGCAGCCAAGGGCAGGGAACGGCTCAGCATTTT. The chain carries TRBV14 and TRBJ1-5; D possibly corresponds to TRBD1 (5 bases). This CDR3 region has 13 residues. Germline V gene sequence: CDR1 SGHDN, CDR2 FVKESK. V was cut by 1 base and J by 13 bases, with 14 bases left in between.

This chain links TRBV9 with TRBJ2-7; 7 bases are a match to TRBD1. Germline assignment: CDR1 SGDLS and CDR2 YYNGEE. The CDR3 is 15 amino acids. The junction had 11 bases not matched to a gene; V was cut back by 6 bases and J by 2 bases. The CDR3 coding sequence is TGTGCCAGCAACCTGGACAGGCAGGTTACCTACGAGCAGTACGTC. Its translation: CASNLDRQVTYEQYV.

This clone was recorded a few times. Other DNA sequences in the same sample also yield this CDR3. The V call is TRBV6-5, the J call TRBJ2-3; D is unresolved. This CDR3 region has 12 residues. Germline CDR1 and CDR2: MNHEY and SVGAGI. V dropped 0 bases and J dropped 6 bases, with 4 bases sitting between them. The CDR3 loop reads CASSYSGDTQYF. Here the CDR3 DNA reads TGTGCCAGCAGTTACTCGGGGGATACGCAGTATTTT.

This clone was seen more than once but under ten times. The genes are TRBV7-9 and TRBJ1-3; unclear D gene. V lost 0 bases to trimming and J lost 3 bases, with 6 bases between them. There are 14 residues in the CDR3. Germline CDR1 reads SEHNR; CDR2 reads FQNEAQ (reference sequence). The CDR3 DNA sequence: TGTGCCAGCAGCTTAGCTACGGATGGAAACACCATATATTTT. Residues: CASSLATDGNTIYF.

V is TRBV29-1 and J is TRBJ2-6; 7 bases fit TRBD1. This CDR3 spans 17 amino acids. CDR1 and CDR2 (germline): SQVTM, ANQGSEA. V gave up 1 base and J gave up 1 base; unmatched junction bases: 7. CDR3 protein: CSVEGTGSESGANVLTF. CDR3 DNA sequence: TGCAGCGTTGAAGGGACAGGCTCGGAGTCTGGGGCCAACGTCCTGACTTTC.

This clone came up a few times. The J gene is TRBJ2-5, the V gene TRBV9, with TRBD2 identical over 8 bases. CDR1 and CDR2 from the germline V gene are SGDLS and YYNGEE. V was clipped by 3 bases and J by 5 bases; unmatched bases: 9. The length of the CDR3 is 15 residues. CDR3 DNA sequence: TGTGCCAGCAGCGGGCGAGCGGGAGATCTGGAGACCCAGTACTTC. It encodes CASSGRAGDLETQYF. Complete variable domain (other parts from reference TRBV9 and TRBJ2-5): DSGVTQTPKHLITATGQRVTLRCSPRSGDLSVYWYQQSLDQGLQFLIQYYNGEERAKGNILERFSAQQFPDLHSELNLSSLELGDSALYFCASSGRAGDLETQYFGPGTRLLVL.

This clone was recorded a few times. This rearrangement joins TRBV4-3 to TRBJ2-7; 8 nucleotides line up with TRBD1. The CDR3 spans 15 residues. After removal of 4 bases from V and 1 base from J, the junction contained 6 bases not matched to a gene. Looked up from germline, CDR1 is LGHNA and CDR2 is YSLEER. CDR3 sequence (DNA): TGCGCCAGCAGCCGACAGGGGCTATTATCCTACGAGCAGTACGTC. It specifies CASSRQGLLSYEQYV.

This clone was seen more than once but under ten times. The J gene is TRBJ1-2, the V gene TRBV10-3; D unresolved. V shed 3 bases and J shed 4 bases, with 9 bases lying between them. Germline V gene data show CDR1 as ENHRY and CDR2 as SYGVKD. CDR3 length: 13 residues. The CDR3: CAISDDGSYGYTF. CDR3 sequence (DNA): TGTGCCATCAGTGATGACGGTTCCTATGGCTACACCTTC.

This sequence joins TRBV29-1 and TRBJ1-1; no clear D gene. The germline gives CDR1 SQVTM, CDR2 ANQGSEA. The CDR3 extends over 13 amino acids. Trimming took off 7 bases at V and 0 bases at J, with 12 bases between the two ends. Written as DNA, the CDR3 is TGCAGCGGTGGCATATCAATGAACACTGAAGCTTTCTTT. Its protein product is CSGGISMNTEAFF.

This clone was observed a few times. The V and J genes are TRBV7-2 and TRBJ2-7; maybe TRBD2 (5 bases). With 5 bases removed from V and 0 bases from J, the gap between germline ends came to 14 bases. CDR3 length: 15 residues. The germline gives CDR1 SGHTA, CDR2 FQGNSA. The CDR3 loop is CASSPRTGSSYEQYF. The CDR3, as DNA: TGTGCCAGCAGCCCTCGGACGGGGAGCTCCTACGAGCAGTACTTC. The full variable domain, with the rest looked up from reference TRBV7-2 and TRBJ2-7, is GAGVSQSPSNKVTEKGKDVELRCDPISGHTALYWYRQSLGQGLEFLIYFQGNSAPDKSGLPSDRFSAERTGGSVSTLTIQRTQQEDSAVYLCASSPRTGSSYEQYFGPGTRLTVT.

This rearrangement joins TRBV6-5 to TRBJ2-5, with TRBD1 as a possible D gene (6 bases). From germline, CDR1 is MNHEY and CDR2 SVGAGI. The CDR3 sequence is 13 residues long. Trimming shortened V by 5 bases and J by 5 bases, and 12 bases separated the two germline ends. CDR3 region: CASSDRLGETQYF. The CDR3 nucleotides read TGTGCCAGCAGTGACAGGTTGGGCGAGACCCAGTACTTC.

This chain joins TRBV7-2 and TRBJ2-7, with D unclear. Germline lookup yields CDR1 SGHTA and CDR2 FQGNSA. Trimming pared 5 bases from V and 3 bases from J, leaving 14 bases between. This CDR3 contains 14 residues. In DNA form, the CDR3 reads TGTGCCAGCAGCCCGATGGTGGGCGGCTACGAGCAGTACTTC. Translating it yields CASSPMVGGYEQYF.

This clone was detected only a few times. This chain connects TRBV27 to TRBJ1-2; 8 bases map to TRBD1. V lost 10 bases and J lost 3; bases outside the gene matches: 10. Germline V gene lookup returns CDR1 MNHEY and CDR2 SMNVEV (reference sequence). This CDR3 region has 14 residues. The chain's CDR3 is CATTTGVGDYGYTF. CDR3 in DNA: TGTGCCACCACGACAGGGGTCGGTGACTATGGCTACACCTTC.

As DNA, the CDR3 is TGCAGCGTTGCCCTGGGAGGCTATGAGCAGTTCTTC. Residues: CSVALGGYEQFF. The genes are TRBV29-1 and TRBJ2-1; a possible D gene is TRBD2 (6 bases). CDR3 length equals 12 residues. Trimming removed 4 bases from V and 8 bases from J, with 12 bases in between. Germline CDR1 SQVTM, CDR2 ANQGSEA.

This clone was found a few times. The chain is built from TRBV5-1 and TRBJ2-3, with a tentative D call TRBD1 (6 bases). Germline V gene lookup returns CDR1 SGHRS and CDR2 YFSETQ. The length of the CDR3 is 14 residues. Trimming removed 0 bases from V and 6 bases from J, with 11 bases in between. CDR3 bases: TGCGCCAGCAGCTTGGCGGACCAGGGGGATACGCAGTATTTT. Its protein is CASSLADQGDTQYF.

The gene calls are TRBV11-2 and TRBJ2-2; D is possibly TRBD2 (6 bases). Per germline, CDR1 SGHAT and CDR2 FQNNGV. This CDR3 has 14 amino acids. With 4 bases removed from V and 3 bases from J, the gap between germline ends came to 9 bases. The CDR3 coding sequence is TGTGCCAGCAGCTCGGGAGCGTACACCGGGGAGCTGTTTTTT. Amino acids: CASSSGAYTGELFF.

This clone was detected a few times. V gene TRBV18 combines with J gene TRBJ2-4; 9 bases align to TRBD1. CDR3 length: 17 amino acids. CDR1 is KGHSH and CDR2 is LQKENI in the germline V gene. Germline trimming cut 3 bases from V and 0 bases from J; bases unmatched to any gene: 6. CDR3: CASSPIRQGVAKNIQYF. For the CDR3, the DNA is TGTGCCAGCTCACCGATACGACAGGGGGTAGCCAAAAACATTCAGTACTTC. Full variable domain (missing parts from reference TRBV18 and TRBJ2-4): NAGVMQNPRHLVRRRGQEARLRCSPMKGHSHVYWYRQLPEEGLKFMVYLQKENIIDESGMPKERFSAEFPKEGPSILRIQQVVRGDSAAYFCASSPIRQGVAKNIQYFGAGTRLSVL.

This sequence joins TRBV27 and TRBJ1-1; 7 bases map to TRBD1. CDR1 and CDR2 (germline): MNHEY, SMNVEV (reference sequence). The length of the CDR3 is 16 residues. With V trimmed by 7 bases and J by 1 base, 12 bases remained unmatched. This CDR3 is CASTRQGLGRNTEAFF. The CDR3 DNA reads TGTGCCAGCACCCGACAGGGTCTGGGGAGGAACACTGAAGCTTTCTTT.